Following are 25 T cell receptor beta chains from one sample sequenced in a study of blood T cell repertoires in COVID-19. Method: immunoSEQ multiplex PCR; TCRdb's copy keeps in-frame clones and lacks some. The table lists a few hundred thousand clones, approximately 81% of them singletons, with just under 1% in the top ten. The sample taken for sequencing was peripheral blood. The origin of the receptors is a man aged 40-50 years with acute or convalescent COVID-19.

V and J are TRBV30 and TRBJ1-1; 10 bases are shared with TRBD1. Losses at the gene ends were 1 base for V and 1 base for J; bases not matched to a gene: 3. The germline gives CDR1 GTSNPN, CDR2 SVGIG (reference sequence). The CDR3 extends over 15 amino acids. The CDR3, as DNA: TGTGCCTGGAGTGAAGGACAGGGGGGGAACACTGAAGCTTTCTTT. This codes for CAWSEGQGGNTEAFF.

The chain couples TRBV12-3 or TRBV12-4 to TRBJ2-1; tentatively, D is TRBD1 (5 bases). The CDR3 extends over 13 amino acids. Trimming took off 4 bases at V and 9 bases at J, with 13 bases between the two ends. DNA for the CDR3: TGTGCCAGCAGTTCTGCAGGGTCAGGTGAGCAGTTCTTC. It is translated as CASSSAGSGEQFF.

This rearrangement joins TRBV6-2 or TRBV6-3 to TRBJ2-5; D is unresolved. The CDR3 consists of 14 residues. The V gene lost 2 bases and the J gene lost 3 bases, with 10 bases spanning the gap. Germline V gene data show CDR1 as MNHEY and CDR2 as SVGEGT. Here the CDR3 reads CASSYVSREETQYF. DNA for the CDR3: TGTGCCAGCAGTTACGTGAGTCGAGAAGAGACCCAGTACTTC.

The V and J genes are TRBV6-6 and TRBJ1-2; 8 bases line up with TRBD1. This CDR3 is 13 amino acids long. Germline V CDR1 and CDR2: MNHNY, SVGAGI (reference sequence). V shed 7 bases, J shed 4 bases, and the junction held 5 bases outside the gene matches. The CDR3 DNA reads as TGTGCCAGCACCGATGGGACAGGCTATGGCTACACCTTC. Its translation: CASTDGTGYGYTF.

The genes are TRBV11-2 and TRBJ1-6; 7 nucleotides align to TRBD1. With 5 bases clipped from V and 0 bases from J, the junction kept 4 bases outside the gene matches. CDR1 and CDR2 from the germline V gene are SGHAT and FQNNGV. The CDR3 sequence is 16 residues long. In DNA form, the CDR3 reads TGTGCCAGCAGCCCACGACAGGGCTCCTATAATTCACCCCTCCACTTT. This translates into CASSPRQGSYNSPLHF.

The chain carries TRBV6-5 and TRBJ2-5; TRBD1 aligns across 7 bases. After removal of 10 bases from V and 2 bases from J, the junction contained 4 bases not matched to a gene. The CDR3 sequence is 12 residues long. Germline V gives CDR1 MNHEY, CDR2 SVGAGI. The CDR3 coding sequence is TGTGCCACTAAGGACAGGCAAGAGACCCAGTACTTC. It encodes CATKDRQETQYF.

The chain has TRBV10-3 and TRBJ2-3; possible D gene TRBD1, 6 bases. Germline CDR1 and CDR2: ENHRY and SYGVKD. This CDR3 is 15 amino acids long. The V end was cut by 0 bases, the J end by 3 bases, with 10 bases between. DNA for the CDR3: TGTGCCATCAGTGAGTCCAGCGGACAGACAGATACGCAGTATTTT. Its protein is CAISESSGQTDTQYF.

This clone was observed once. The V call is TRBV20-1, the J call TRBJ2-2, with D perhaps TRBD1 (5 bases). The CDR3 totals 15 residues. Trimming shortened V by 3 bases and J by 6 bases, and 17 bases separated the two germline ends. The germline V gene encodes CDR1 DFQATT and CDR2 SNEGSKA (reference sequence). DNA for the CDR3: TGCAGTGCTAGTCAAATTGGGAAGGGGCCCGGGGAGCTGTTTTTT. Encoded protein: CSASQIGKGPGELFF.

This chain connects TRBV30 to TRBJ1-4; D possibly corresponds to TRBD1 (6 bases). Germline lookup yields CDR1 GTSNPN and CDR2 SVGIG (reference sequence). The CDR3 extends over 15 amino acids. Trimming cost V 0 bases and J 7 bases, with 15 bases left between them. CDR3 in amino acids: CAWSVRGGASEKLFF. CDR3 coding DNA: TGTGCCTGGAGTGTACGTGGGGGGGCCAGTGAAAAACTGTTTTTT.

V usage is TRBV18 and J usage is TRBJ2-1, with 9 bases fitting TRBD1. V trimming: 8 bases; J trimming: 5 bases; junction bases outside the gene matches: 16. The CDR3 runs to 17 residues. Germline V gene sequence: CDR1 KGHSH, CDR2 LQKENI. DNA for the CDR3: TGTGCCAGCCGAGGACAGGGGCCTAAAGAACTGCACAATGAGCAGTTCTTC. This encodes CASRGQGPKELHNEQFF.

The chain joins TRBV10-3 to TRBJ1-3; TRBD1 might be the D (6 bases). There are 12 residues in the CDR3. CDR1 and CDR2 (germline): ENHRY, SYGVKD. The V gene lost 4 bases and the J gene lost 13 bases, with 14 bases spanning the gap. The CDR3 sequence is CAISVRDTEIYF. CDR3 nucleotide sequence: TGTGCCATCAGTGTCCGGGACACTGAAATATATTTT.

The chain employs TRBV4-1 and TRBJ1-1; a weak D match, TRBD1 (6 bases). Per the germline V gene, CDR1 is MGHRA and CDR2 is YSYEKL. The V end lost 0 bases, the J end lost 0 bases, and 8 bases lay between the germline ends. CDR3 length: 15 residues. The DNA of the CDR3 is TGCGCCAGCAGCCAAGAGCAGGGGTTGAACACTGAAGCTTTCTTT. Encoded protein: CASSQEQGLNTEAFF.

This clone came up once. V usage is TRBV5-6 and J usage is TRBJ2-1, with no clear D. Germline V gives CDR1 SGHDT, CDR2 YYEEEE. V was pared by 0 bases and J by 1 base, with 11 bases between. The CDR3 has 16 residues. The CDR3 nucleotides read TGTGCCAGCAGCTTGGGGCTCAGAAGTTCCTACAATGAGCAGTTCTTC. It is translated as CASSLGLRSSYNEQFF.

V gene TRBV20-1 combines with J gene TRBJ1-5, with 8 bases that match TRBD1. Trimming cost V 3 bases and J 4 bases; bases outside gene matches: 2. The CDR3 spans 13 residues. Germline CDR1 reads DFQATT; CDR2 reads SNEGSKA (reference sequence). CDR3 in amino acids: CSASRQGNQPQHF. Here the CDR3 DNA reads TGCAGTGCTAGTCGACAGGGGAATCAGCCCCAGCATTTT.

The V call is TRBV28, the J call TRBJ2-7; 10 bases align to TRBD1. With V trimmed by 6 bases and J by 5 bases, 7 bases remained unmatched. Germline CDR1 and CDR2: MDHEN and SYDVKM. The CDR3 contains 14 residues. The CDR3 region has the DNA TGTGCCAGCAGCACGGGACAGGGGCCCCACGAGCAGTACTTC. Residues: CASSTGQGPHEQYF.

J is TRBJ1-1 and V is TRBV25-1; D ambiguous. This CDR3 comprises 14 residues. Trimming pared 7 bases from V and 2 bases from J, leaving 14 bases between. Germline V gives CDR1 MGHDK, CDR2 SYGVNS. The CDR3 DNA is TGTGCCAGCACCACCTTCGGGGATAACACTGAAGCTTTCTTT. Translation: CASTTFGDNTEAFF.

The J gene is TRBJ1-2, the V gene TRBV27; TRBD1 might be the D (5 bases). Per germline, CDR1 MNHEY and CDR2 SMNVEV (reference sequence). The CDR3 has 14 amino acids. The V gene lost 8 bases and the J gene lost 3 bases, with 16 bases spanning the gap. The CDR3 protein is CASRGGGVYYGYTF. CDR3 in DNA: TGTGCCAGCCGCGGGGGAGGGGTTTACTATGGCTACACCTTC.

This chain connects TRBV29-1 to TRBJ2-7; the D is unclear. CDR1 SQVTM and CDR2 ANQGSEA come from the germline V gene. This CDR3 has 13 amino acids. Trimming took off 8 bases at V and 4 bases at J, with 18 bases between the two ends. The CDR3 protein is CSFLHGGLYEQYF. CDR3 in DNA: TGCAGCTTCCTCCACGGTGGTCTTTACGAGCAGTACTTC.

The CDR3 here is CASSNRDDEQYF. The CDR3 DNA sequence: TGTGCCAGCTCAAACAGGGACGACGAGCAGTACTTC. The chain combines TRBV18 with TRBJ2-7, with TRBD1 as a possible D gene (6 bases). The germline V gene encodes CDR1 KGHSH and CDR2 LQKENI. Trimming pared 5 bases from V and 5 bases from J, leaving 10 bases between. This CDR3 is built from 12 residues.

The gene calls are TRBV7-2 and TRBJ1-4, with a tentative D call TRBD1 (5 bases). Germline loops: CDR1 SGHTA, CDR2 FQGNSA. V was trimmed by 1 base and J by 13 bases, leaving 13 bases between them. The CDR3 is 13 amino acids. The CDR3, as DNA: TGTGCCAGCAGCTTAGAGTTGGGGCCTCTACTGTTTTTT. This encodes CASSLELGPLLFF. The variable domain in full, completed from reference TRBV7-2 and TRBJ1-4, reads GAGVSQSPSNKVTEKGKDVELRCDPISGHTALYWYRQSLGQGLEFLIYFQGNSAPDKSGLPSDRFSAERTGGSVSTLTIQRTQQEDSAVYLCASSLELGPLLFFGSGTQLSVL.

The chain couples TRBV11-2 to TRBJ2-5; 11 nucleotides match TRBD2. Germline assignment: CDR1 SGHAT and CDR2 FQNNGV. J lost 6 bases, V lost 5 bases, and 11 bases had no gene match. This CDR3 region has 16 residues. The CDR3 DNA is TGTGCCAGCAGCAAAGCCACTAGCGGGGGTACGAAGACCCAGTACTTC. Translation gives CASSKATSGGTKTQYF.

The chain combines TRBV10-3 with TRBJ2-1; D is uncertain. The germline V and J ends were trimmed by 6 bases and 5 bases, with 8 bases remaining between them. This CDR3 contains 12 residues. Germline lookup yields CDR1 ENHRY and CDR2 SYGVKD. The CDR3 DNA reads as TGTGCCATCAGCTCCTTAAACAATGAGCAGTTCTTC. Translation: CAISSLNNEQFF.

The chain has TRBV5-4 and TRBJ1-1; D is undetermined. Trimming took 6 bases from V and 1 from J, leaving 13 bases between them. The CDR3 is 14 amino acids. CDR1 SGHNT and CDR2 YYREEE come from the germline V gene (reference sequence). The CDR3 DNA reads TGTGCCAGCATTACTATTGGCTCGAACACTGAAGCTTTCTTT. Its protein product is CASITIGSNTEAFF.

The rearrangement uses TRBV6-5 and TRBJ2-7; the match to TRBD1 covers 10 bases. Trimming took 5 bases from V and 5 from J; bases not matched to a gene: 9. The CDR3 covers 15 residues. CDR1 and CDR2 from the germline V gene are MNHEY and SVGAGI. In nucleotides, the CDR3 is TGTGCCAGCAGTCCCCGGGACAGGGGAGGGCACGAGCAGTACTTC. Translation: CASSPRDRGGHEQYF.

CDR3 in DNA: TGTGCCAGCAGCTTCGCGGGATATTCCGGGGAGCTGTTTTTT. Encoded protein: CASSFAGYSGELFF. V usage is TRBV5-6 and J usage is TRBJ2-2; a possible D gene is TRBD2 (6 bases). Germline CDR1 is SGHDT and CDR2 is YYEEEE. Between the trimmed V and J ends, which lost 2 bases and 6 bases, there was a span of 11 bases. The CDR3 runs 14 residues.